The 3 T cell receptor beta chains below all came from one sample that was sequenced in a study of OX40 agonist ivuxolimab in advanced cancers. Clones were read by immunoSEQ multiplex PCR, and TCRdb kept only the in-frame ones, dropping some. This table has about 68,000 clones, about 89% appearing once. The sequenced sample was CD4+ or CD8+ T cells sorted from blood, obtained in a trial of the OX40 agonist ivuxolimab. These receptors were obtained from an adult with an advanced solid tumor such as melanoma, head and neck, liver or kidney cancer.

The V gene is TRBV28, the J gene TRBJ2-2, with D unclear. The CDR3 is 15 amino acids. Germline V gene sequence: CDR1 MDHEN, CDR2 SYDVKM. Trimming shortened V by 1 base and J by 6 bases, and 12 bases separated the two germline ends. This CDR3 reads CASSLLVSRAGELFF. CDR3 DNA: TGTGCCAGCAGTTTATTAGTCTCTCGGGCCGGGGAGCTGTTTTTT.

The genes are TRBV10-3 and TRBJ2-2, with 9 bases fitting TRBD2. This CDR3 comprises 15 residues. V lost 6 bases to trimming and J lost 8 bases; unmatched junction nucleotides: 10. Germline V lookup: CDR1 ENHRY, CDR2 SYGVKD. The CDR3 loop reads CAIRQIAGVTGELFF. The CDR3 nucleotides are TGTGCCATCAGACAAATAGCGGGAGTGACGGGGGAGCTGTTTTTT.

The gene calls are TRBV2 and TRBJ1-5; D gene ambiguous. V shed 2 bases and J shed 3 bases, with 8 bases lying between them. CDR1 SNHLY and CDR2 FYNNEI come from the germline V gene. This CDR3 spans 14 amino acids. The CDR3 nucleotides are TGTGCCAGCAGTGAACGGCTGATCAATCAGCCCCAGCATTTT. Residues: CASSERLINQPQHF.